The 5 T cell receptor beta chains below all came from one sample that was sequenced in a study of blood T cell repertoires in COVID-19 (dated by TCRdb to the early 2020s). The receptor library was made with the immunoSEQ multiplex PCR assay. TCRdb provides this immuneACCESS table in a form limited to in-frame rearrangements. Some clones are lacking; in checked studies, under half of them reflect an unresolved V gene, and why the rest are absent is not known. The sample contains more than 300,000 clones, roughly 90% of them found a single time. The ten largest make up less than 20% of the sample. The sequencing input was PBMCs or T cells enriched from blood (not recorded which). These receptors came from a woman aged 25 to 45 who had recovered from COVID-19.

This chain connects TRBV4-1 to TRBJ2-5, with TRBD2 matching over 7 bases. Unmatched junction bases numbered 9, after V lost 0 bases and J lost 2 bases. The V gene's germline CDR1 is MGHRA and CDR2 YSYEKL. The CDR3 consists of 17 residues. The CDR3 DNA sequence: TGCGCCAGCAGCCAAGAGGACACTAGCGTACGGCAAGAGACCCAGTACTTC. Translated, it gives CASSQEDTSVRQETQYF.

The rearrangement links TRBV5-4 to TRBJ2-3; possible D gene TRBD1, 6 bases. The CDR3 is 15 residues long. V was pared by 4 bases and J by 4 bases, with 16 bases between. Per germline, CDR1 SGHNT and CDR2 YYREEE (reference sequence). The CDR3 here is CASSLRGYGADTQYF. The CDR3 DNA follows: TGTGCCAGCAGCCTCAGGGGTTACGGCGCAGATACGCAGTATTTT.

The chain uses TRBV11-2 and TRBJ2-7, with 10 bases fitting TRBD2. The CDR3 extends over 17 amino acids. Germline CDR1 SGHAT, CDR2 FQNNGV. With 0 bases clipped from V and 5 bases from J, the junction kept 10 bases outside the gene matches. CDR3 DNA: TGTGCCAGCAGCTTAGACCGGGGGGCTAGCGGGAGAAACGAGCAGTACTTC. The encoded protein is CASSLDRGASGRNEQYF. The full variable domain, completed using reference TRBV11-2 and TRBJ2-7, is EAGVAQSPRYKIIEKRQSVAFWCNPISGHATLYWYQQILGQGPKLLIQFQNNGVVDDSQLPKDRFSAERLKGVDSTLKIQPAKLEDSAVYLCASSLDRGASGRNEQYFGPGTRLTVT.

The CDR3 bases are TGCGCCAGCAGCCAGGATACCTTGCCTTATGGGAACACTGAAGCTTTCTTT. Encoded protein: CASSQDTLPYGNTEAFF. The J gene is TRBJ1-1, the V gene TRBV5-1, with D uncertain. CDR1 is SGHRS and CDR2 is YFSETQ in the germline V gene. V was pared by 4 bases and J by 1 base, with 20 bases between. The CDR3 consists of 17 residues.

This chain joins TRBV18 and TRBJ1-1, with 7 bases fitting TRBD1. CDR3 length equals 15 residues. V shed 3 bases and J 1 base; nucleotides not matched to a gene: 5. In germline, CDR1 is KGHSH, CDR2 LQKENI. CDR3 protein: CASSPYGTANTEAFF. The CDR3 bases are TGTGCCAGCTCACCCTACGGGACAGCGAACACTGAAGCTTTCTTT.